Shown below are 9 T cell receptor beta chains from a single sample sequenced in a study of CXCR3-negative and CXCR3-positive naive CD8 T cells. The authors made the TRB cDNA libraries by 5' RACE using UMI labels. Using the 5' RACE reads, TCRdb records one entry per CDR3 protein without DNA. In total, the table holds 130,000 or so distinct CDR3 sequences. The specimen was naive CXCR3- CD8+ T cells from blood. Indicated subset: CD45RO-CCR7+CD27+CD95- naive CD8+ T cells lacking CXCR3 (TNR3-). The receptors were sampled from a human donor in good health. Some clones in this sample may be carry-over from other donors' samples.

This chain links TRBV6-4 with TRBJ2-7; TCRdb indicates TRBD2, and absent DNA this call remains unverified. This CDR3 contains 14 residues. Germline loops: CDR1 MRHNA, CDR2 SNTAGT. CDR3 protein: CASLWKREGIGQYF.

This chain connects TRBV4-3 to TRBJ1-1; TCRdb names TRBD1, which stays unverified in the absence of DNA. CDR3 length: 17 amino acids. Germline V CDR1 and CDR2: LGHNA, YSLEER. CDR3 in amino acids: CASSQDLVRQENTEAFF.

The V call is TRBV21-1, the J call TRBJ1-2; absent DNA, TCRdb's TRBD1 call cannot be checked. TRBV21-1 is given as a pseudogene. The CDR3 extends over 17 amino acids. CDR3 sequence: CASSKGVTGTAIYGYTF.

The gene calls are TRBV14 and TRBJ2-7; TCRdb designates TRBD1, a call that cannot be tested without DNA. CDR1 SGHDN and CDR2 FVKESK come from the germline V gene. CDR3 size: 17 residues. CDR3 region: CASSQGRGQGLLYEQYF.

This chain connects TRBV29-1 to TRBJ2-7; the TCRdb D gene call, TRBD1, has no DNA to confirm it. Germline CDR1 SQVTM, CDR2 ANQGSEA. CDR3 length: 15 residues. CDR3 sequence reads: CSVEAPGQDLYEQYF.

V is TRBV6-2 or TRBV6-3 and J is TRBJ1-2. Germline loops: CDR1 MNHEY, CDR2 SVGEGT. The CDR3 has 14 residues. The CDR3: CASSYRRTGYGYTF.

The chain uses TRBV19 and TRBJ1-2; TCRdb's assignment of TRBD1 cannot be checked, as there is no DNA. Germline CDR1 LNHDA, CDR2 SQIVND (reference sequence). The CDR3 spans 13 residues. CDR3 amino acids: CATEQGTNYGYTF.

CDR3 region: CASSLYRGRGETQYF. The chain joins TRBV12-3 or TRBV12-4 to TRBJ2-5; TCRdb gives TRBD1 as the D gene, but with no DNA this cannot be confirmed. The CDR3 consists of 15 residues.

This chain joins TRBV28 and TRBJ1-1. This CDR3 contains 12 residues. From germline, CDR1 is MDHEN and CDR2 SYDVKM. The CDR3 spells CASSYGYTEAFF.